The rows below give T cell receptor beta chains drawn from one sample of a study of blood T cells in healthy people across ages. TCRdb fed the 5' RACE reads into MiXCR, producing one record per CDR3 protein. This sample has about 800,000 distinct CDR3 sequences, with 25% found just once. The data were also submitted as part of a second study, on T cells of mothers and their children.

The sequencing sample was made of blood. Receptor source: a boy aged 5-17 years in good health. Each CDR3 is given with its conserved first and last residue. The order of the fields is clone size, V gene, J gene, D gene, CDR3 DNA, CDR3 protein. A D gene is named only where the DNA matches it firmly. Clone size, where shown, is once, few, many, or a class for clones that have expanded.

>.|TRBV19|TRBJ2-5|TRBD2
TGTGCCAGTAGTATCGGGACTACCTTTCGAGAGACCCAGTACTTC
CASSIGTTFRETQYF
>few|TRBV7-9|TRBJ1-2|.
TGTGCCAGCAGCGCTCAGGGGAGGCATGGCTACACCTTC
CASSAQGRHGYTF
>.|TRBV5-1|TRBJ2-1|TRBD1
TGCGCCAGCAGCTTGGGACAGGGGGCTGCCTACAATGAGCAGTTCTTC
CASSLGQGAAYNEQFF
>.|TRBV6-5|TRBJ1-1|TRBD1
TGTGCCAGCAGTTACGCGACAGGGGGGGACACTGAAGCTTTCTTT
CASSYATGGDTEAFF
>few|TRBV29-1|TRBJ1-2|.
TGCAGCGTTGAAACAACCGACAGCACTGGCTACACCTTC
CSVETTDSTGYTF
>.|TRBV12-3/TRBV12-4|TRBJ1-5|.
TGTGCCAGCAGTTCGCGGGGCGGGGCGGGCACAGATACGCAGCATTTT
CASSSRGGAGTDTQHF
>few|TRBV20-1|TRBJ2-7|.
TGCAGTGCTAGCCCCTCCTACCCTTCCTACGAGCAGTACTTC
CSASPSYPSYEQYF
>.|TRBV7-9|TRBJ2-5|.
TGTGCCAGCTTACAGATACAAGAGACCCAGTACTTC
CASLQIQETQYF
>few|TRBV7-2|TRBJ2-7|TRBD2
TGTGCCAGCAGCTTAACAGCGGGAGCATCCGAGCAGTACTTC
CASSLTAGASEQYF
>few|TRBV6-5|TRBJ1-1|.
TGTGCCAGCAGTTACTCGAAAGAGGGTAGAGCTTTCTTT
CASSYSKEGRAFF
>.|TRBV29-1|TRBJ2-1|.
TGCAGCGTTCGGGGGAGCTCCTACAATGAGCAGTTCTTC
CSVRGSSYNEQFF
>.|TRBV21-1|TRBJ1-5|.
TGTGCCCGCAGCAAAAGGGAAGAACAGCCCCAGCATTTT
CARSKREEQPQHF
>few|TRBV5-1|TRBJ2-5|TRBD2
TGCGCCAGCGCTAAGATGACTAGCTGGGAGACCCAGTACTTC
CASAKMTSWETQYF
>.|TRBV12-3/TRBV12-4|TRBJ1-4|.
TGTGCCAGCAGTTCAAAGAGGGAAAGGCGGGAAAAACTGTTTTTT
CASSSKRERREKLFF
>.|TRBV10-3|TRBJ2-5|TRBD2
TGTGCCATCAGTGGGACACTAGCGGGAGGCGAGACCCAGTACTTC
CAISGTLAGGETQYF
>.|TRBV9|TRBJ1-1|.
TGTGCCAGCAGCGGTAGGCCGGGGGCGGACACTGAAGCTTTCTTT
CASSGRPGADTEAFF
>.|TRBV12-3/TRBV12-4|TRBJ2-3|.
TGTGCCAGCAGTTTAATTTCGGCAGATACGCAGTATTTT
CASSLISADTQYF
>few|TRBV2|TRBJ2-7|TRBD1
TGTGCCAGCAGAGAGGGGACAGCAGCCTACGAGCAGTACTTC
CASREGTAAYEQYF
>.|TRBV4-3|TRBJ2-7|.
TGCGCCAGCAGCCAAGCGGAAACGCCAGGGGACGAGCAGTACTTC
CASSQAETPGDEQYF
>.|TRBV5-1|TRBJ1-1|TRBD1
TGCGCCAGCAGCCCCACGCGGACAGGGGACTACATGAACACTGAAGCTTTCTTT
CASSPTRTGDYMNTEAFF
>few|TRBV11-2|TRBJ1-6|.
TGTGCCAGCAGCTTAGATTCGACGGGTAGTTCCTATAATTCACCCCTCCACTTT
CASSLDSTGSSYNSPLHF
>few|TRBV5-1|TRBJ1-5|.
TGCGCCAGCAGCTTGGGACAGGTCCCCAATCAGCCCCAGCATTTT
CASSLGQVPNQPQHF
>.|TRBV28|TRBJ2-7|TRBD2
TGTGCCAGCAGCACCAGCGGGGTGTCGCGGGTCTACGAGCAGTACTTC
CASSTSGVSRVYEQYF
>.|TRBV29-1|TRBJ2-7|.
TGCAGCGTTTCACAGGGAGAACTTTCTTACGAGCAGTACTTC
CSVSQGELSYEQYF
>few|TRBV6-1|TRBJ2-1|.
TGTGCCAGCAGTGGACTGACGATGAGGGGCCACAATGAGCAGTTCTTC
CASSGLTMRGHNEQFF
>.|TRBV27|TRBJ1-2|.
TGCGCCAGCAGATCTAACTATGGCTACACCTTC
CASRSNYGYTF
>few|TRBV27|TRBJ2-1|.
TGTGCCAGCAGTTTATGGTGGGCGGGGTCTAGCTCCTACAATGAGCAGTTCTTC
CASSLWWAGSSSYNEQFF
>.|TRBV12-3/TRBV12-4|TRBJ2-5|.
TGTGCCAGCAGTTTAACAGTTAGAGGAGAGACCCAGTACTTC
CASSLTVRGETQYF
>.|TRBV6-6|TRBJ2-1|TRBD1
TGTGCCAGCGATAGGGACAGGGGATTCTACAATGAGCAGTTCTTC
CASDRDRGFYNEQFF
>.|TRBV6-6|TRBJ2-5|.
TGTGCCAGCAGCACACTCGCCGAAGAGACCCAGTACTTC
CASSTLAEETQYF
>.|TRBV20-1|TRBJ2-6|TRBD2
TGCAGTGCGACACTAGCGGCCCTCTCTGGGGCCAACGTCCTGACTTTC
CSATLAALSGANVLTF
>.|TRBV3-1|TRBJ2-7|.
TGTGCCAGCAGCCAGAGTGTCACCTACGAGCAGTACTTC
CASSQSVTYEQYF
>.|TRBV5-1|TRBJ1-4|TRBD1
TGCGCCAGCAGCTTAATAGCCGGGACAGCTTATGAAAAACTGTTTTTT
CASSLIAGTAYEKLFF
>few|TRBV27|TRBJ2-1|TRBD2
TGTGCCAGCGGACGGGAGGGCCCCTACAATGAGCAGTTCTTC
CASGREGPYNEQFF
>.|TRBV7-2|TRBJ2-7|.
TGTGCCAGCAGCCGAAGGACCTCGGGCTACGAGCAGTACTTC
CASSRRTSGYEQYF
>.|TRBV29-1|TRBJ2-1|.
TGCAGCGTTTTCCGTCGTAATGAGCAGTTCTTC
CSVFRRNEQFF
>.|TRBV20-1|TRBJ1-2|.
TGCAGTGCTAGCGACTATGGCTACACCTTC
CSASDYGYTF
>.|TRBV7-2|TRBJ2-5|TRBD2
TGTGCCAGCAGCCAACTAGCGCCAGAGACCCAGTACTTC
CASSQLAPETQYF
>.|TRBV20-1|TRBJ1-5|.
TGCAGTGCTAGAGGATTGATCGGATACAATCAGCCCCAGCATTTT
CSARGLIGYNQPQHF
>.|TRBV2|TRBJ1-4|.
TGTGCCAGCAGGACCCAGGAAGGTGGTGAAAAACTGTTTTTT
CASRTQEGGEKLFF
>.|TRBV10-3|TRBJ2-7|.
TGTGCCATCAGTGAGGCGGAGGTGGGGTACGACGAGCAGTACTTC
CAISEAEVGYDEQYF
>.|TRBV2|TRBJ1-2|TRBD1
TGTGCCAGCAGTGAAGGGCAGGGGGCGGGCGGCTACACCTTC
CASSEGQGAGGYTF
>.|TRBV27|TRBJ2-1|TRBD2
TGTGCCAGCAGTTCCCTATCCGGACTAGCGGGATACAATGAGCAGTTCTTC
CASSSLSGLAGYNEQFF
>.|TRBV7-2|TRBJ2-5|.
TGTGCCAGCAGCTTAATGGCAAACCAAGAGACCCAGTACTTC
CASSLMANQETQYF
>.|TRBV28|TRBJ1-1|.
TGTGCCAGCAGCTCAGGTAGCCTGGGACACTCGAACACTGAAGCTTTCTTT
CASSSGSLGHSNTEAFF
>.|TRBV20-1|TRBJ1-1|.
TGCAGTGCTGGCGACGCTACGAACACTGAAGCTTTCTTT
CSAGDATNTEAFF
>.|TRBV5-1|TRBJ2-6|.
TGCGCCAGCAGCTTGGGGGGGTCGGTTGCTGGGGCCAACGTCCTGACTTTC
CASSLGGSVAGANVLTF
>few|TRBV5-1|TRBJ2-5|TRBD2
TGCGCCAGCAGCTACCAAACTAGCGGGGAGGAGACCCAGTACTTC
CASSYQTSGEETQYF